This TCR beta chain is from a study of identical twins. The germline V gene has CDR1 SGDLS and CDR2 YYNGEE. The CDR3 sequence is 15 residues long. V shed 0 bases, J shed 7 bases, and the junction held 6 bases outside the gene matches. This clonotype has only a few counts. TCRdb re-analysed the 5' RACE reads in MiXCR, keeping a single row per CDR3 protein. The sample consists of about 890,000 distinct CDR3 sequences, 10% to 15% of them appearing once. A further study also used this sample, focusing on yellow fever vaccine responses in identical twins.

The sample comprised PBMCs. The chain uses TRBV9 and TRBJ2-1, with 8 bases lining up with TRBD2. This TCR came from a woman aged 18-35 years in good health. CDR3 amino acids: CASSVGSGSGNEQFF. Written as DNA, the CDR3 is TGTGCCAGCAGCGTAGGAAGCGGGAGTGGAAATGAGCAGTTCTTC.